The T cell receptor beta chain under discussion was sequenced for a study of cytomegalovirus exposure and HLA in healthy donors. Findings of the study overall: The investigators catalogued 150 to 200 TCR beta chains as cytomegalovirus-associated.

As for the donors, each was a healthy bone marrow donor. Amplification used 60 Vbeta primers and 13 Jbeta primers. The assay was immunoSEQ multiplex PCR, and TCRdb's table has in-frame clones only and misses some. This table holds 120,000 or so clones, 75% to 90% found once. This CDR3 has 14 amino acids. CDR1 and CDR2 (germline): SGHRS, YFSETQ. Trimming pared 3 bases from V and 4 bases from J, leaving 10 bases between. With regard to this clone: The antigen is undetermined.

This receptor was identified in a female donor in good health and CMV-seropositive. The sequenced sample consisted of PBMCs. The chain recombines TRBV5-1 with TRBJ2-2; D is undetermined. The CDR3 region has the DNA TGCGCCAGCAGCTCGGAGCCCAGCACCGGGGAGCTGTTTTTT. It translates to CASSSEPSTGELFF.